The rows below give T cell receptor beta chains drawn from one sample of a study of T cell repertoires in ileal Crohn's disease. The table came from immunoSEQ multiplex PCR; TCRdb's copy has only in-frame clones and leaves some out. The sample shows 2,300 or so clones, roughly 93% of them seen only once. The sample consisted of ileal tissue. These TCRs come from an adult with Crohn's disease. Both conserved end residues are part of each CDR3. Each record gives: clone size, J gene, V gene, D gene, CDR3 protein, CDR3 DNA. A D gene is named only where the DNA matches it firmly. Clone size is shown for a subset of rows, as once, few, many or a class of expanded clone.

. TRBJ2-5 TRBV19 TRBD1 CASSILLPGQGGETQYF TGTGCCAGTAGTATCCTCCTCCCGGGACAGGGAGGGGAGACCCAGTACTTC
once TRBJ1-1 TRBV12-2 . CASRTADRGKISEAFF TGTGCAAGTCGCACGGCAGACAGGGGGAAGATCTCTGAAGCTTTCTTT
. TRBJ2-5 TRBV2 . CASSLEYQETQYF TGTGCCAGCAGTTTGGAGTACCAAGAGACCCAGTACTTC
. TRBJ1-1 TRBV5-1 . CASSLVSGRNTEAFF TGCGCCAGCAGCTTGGTTTCAGGGAGGAACACTGAAGCTTTCTTT
. TRBJ2-7 TRBV12-5 . CASGLGRAVEQYF TGTGCTAGTGGTTTGGGCAGGGCCGTCGAGCAGTACTTC
. TRBJ2-1 TRBV11-2 . CASSLVAQSGEQFF TGTGCCAGCAGCTTAGTGGCCCAGTCAGGTGAGCAGTTCTTC
once TRBJ2-2 TRBV11-3 TRBD2 CASSQGLAGTNTGELFF TGTGCCAGCAGCCAGGGACTAGCGGGAACGAACACCGGGGAGCTGTTTTTT
. TRBJ1-2 TRBV6-5 . CASSYRAGSGYTF TGTGCCAGCAGTTACCGGGCAGGGTCTGGCTACACCTTC
once TRBJ1-6 TRBV2 . CASLIGNSPLHF TGTGCCAGCTTGATAGGGAATTCACCCCTCCACTTT
. TRBJ2-4 TRBV11-2 . CASSLVSKDIQYF TGTGCCAGCAGCTTAGTGTCAAAGGACATTCAGTACTTC
. TRBJ2-5 TRBV7-2 . CASSKRDNPQETQYF TGTGCCAGCAGCAAAAGGGACAACCCCCAAGAGACCCAGTACTTC
. TRBJ2-3 TRBV11-2 . CASSLVEGVGPDTQYF TGTGCCAGCAGCTTAGTGGAGGGAGTTGGTCCAGATACGCAGTATTTT
. TRBJ2-3 TRBV5-4 . CASSLYSTDTQYF TGTGCCAGCAGCTTGTATAGCACAGATACGCAGTATTTT
. TRBJ2-3 TRBV28 . CASSSHIRLEATDTQYF TGTGCCAGCAGTTCCCATATCCGACTGGAAGCCACAGATACGCAGTATTTT
. TRBJ2-7 TRBV19 . CASSIVGTDEQYF TGTGCCAGTAGTATCGTGGGGACGGACGAGCAGTACTTC
. TRBJ2-1 TRBV6-5 TRBD2 CASSYFGTTHNEQFF TGTGCCAGCAGTTACTTTGGGACTACCCACAATGAGCAGTTCTTC
. TRBJ1-2 TRBV6-1 TRBD1 CASSMDRGYYGYTF TGTGCCAGCTCCATGGACAGGGGGTACTATGGCTACACCTTC